The clone carrying this TCR beta chain was detected once. What it recognizes is unknown. The sample is drawn from a study of OX40 agonist ivuxolimab in advanced cancers. Study-wide context: People who had prior anti-PD-1, anti-PD-L1 or anti-CTLA-4 therapy could take part, and approximately 44% had some. Study outcomes and limitations: Expansion of clones was among the lowest in partial responders at 0.1-3.0 mg/kg. Expanded peripheral T cells had an undetermined antigen specificity.

Measured with immunoSEQ multiplex PCR; TCRdb has only the in-frame clones, and not every one. The sample consists of roughly 68,000 clones, roughly 82% of them appearing once. The CDR3 runs 16 residues. Germline-derived CDR1 and CDR2 are LNHDA and SQIVND (reference sequence). Trimming at V came to 6 bases and at J to 2 bases, leaving 11 bases not matched to a gene. The source is an adult with an advanced solid tumor such as melanoma, head and neck, liver or kidney cancer. The chain has TRBV19 and TRBJ2-3; 7 nucleotides align to TRBD1. The sample here was CD4+ or CD8+ T cells sorted from blood, taken in a trial of the OX40 agonist ivuxolimab. CDR3 DNA: TGTGCCAGTAGAGGGGGCCTAGCAGCTTACACAGATACGCAGTATTTT. Its protein is CASRGGLAAYTDTQYF.